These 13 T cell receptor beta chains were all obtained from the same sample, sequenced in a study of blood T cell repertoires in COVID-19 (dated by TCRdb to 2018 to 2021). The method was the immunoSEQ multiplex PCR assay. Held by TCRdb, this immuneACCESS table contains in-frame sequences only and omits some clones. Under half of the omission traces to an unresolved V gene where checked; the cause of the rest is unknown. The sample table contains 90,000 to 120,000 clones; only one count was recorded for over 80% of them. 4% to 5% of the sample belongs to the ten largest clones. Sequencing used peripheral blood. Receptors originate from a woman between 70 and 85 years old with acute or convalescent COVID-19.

The chain's CDR3 is CASTPDRGYRRGAEAFF. The CDR3 DNA is TGTGCCAGTACCCCGGACAGGGGTTACCGTCGGGGCGCTGAAGCTTTCTTT. The chain joins TRBV19 to TRBJ1-1; 9 nucleotides agree with TRBD1. This CDR3 is built from 17 residues. V lost 7 bases, J lost 6 bases, and 18 bases stayed unmatched. CDR1 is LNHDA and CDR2 is SQIVND in the germline V gene (reference sequence).

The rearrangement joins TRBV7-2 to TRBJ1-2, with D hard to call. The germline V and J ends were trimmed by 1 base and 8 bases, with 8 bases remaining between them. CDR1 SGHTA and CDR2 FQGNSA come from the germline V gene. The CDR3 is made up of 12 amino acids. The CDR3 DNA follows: TGTGCCAGCAGCTTAGTGGTGGGCGGCTACACCTTC. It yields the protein CASSLVVGGYTF.

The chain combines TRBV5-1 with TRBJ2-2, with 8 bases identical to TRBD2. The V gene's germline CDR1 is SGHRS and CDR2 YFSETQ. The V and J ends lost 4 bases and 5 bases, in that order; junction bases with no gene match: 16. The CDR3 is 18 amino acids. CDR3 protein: CASSREGMRGTGTGELFF. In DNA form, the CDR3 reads TGCGCCAGCAGCCGGGAGGGGATGCGGGGGACTGGGACCGGGGAGCTGTTTTTT.

CDR3 nucleotides: TGTGCCACCAGTGATCCCCGGACAGACCCGGGCAAAAACATTCAGTACTTC. Its protein product is CATSDPRTDPGKNIQYF. The chain is built from TRBV24-1 and TRBJ2-4; perhaps TRBD1 as D (6 bases). The CDR3 is made up of 17 amino acids. The germline V gene encodes CDR1 KGHDR and CDR2 SFDVKD. V was cut by 3 bases and J by 3 bases, with 17 bases left in between.

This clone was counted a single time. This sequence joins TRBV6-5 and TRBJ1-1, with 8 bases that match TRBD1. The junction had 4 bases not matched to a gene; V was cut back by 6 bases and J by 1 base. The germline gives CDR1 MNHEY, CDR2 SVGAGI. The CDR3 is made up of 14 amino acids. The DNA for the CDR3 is TGTGCCAGCAGCACAGACAGGGGGAACACTGAAGCTTTCTTT. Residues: CASSTDRGNTEAFF.

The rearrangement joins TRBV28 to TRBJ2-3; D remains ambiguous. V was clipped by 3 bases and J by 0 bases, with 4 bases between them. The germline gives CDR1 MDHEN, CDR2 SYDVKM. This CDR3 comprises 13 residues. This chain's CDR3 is CASSLTSTDTQYF. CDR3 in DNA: TGTGCCAGCAGTTTGACAAGCACAGATACGCAGTATTTT.

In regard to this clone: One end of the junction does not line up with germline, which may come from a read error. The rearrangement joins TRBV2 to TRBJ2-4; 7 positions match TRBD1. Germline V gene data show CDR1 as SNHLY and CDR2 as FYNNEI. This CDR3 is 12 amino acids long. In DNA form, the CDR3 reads TGTGCCAGCAGTGAGGTCCGGACAGGAAAGTCCTTC. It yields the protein CASSEVRTGKSF.

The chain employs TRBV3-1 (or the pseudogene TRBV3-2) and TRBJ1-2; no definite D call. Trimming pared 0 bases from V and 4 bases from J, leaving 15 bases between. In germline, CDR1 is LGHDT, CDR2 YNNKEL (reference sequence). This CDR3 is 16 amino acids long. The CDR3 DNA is TGTGCCAGCAGCCAAGATCGAGGGAGTCCAGGCTATGGCTACACCTTC. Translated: CASSQDRGSPGYGYTF.

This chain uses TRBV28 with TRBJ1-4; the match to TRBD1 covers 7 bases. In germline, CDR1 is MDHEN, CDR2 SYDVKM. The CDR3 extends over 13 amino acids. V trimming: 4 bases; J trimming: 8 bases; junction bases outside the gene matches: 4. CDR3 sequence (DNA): TGTGCCAGCAGTTCCGGGGGACAGGAAAAACTGTTTTTT. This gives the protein CASSSGGQEKLFF.

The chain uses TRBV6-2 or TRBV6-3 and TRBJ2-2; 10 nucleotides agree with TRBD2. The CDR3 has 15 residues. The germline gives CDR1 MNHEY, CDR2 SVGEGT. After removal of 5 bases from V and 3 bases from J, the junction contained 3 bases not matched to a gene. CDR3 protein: CASSATSGHTGELFF. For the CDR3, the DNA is TGTGCCAGCAGTGCGACTAGCGGGCACACCGGGGAGCTGTTTTTT.

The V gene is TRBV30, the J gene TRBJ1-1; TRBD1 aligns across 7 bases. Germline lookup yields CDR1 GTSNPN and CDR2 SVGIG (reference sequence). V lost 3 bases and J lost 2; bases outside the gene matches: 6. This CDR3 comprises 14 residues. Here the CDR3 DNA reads TGTGCCTGGAGCCGTCGACAGGGCAACACTGAAGCTTTCTTT. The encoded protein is CAWSRRQGNTEAFF.

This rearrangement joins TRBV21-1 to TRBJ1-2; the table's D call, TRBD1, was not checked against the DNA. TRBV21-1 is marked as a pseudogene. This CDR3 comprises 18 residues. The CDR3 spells CASSNEGWTACENYGYTF. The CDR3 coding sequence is TGTGCCAGCAGCAATGAGGGGTGGACAGCCTGCGAAAACTATGGCTACACCTTC.

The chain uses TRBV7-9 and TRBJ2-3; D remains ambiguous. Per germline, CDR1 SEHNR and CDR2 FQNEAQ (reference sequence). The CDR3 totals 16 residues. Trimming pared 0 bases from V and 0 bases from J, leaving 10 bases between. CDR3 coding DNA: TGTGCCAGCAGCTTAGCGACTGCCCAGAGCACAGATACGCAGTATTTT. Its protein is CASSLATAQSTDTQYF. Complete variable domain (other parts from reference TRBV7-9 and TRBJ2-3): DTGVSQNPRHKITKRGQNVTFRCDPISEHNRLYWYRQTLGQGPEFLTYFQNEAQLEKSRLLSDRFSAERPKGSFSTLEIQRTEQGDSAMYLCASSLATAQSTDTQYFGPGTRLTVL.